This entry lists 24 T cell receptor beta chains sequenced from one sample in a study of spatial heterogeneity in lung cancer. Study results and caveats: How many expanded intratumoral alpha and beta TCRs were present tracked the tumor mutation count, which was a count of nonsynonymous mutations.

The antigens these receptors bind are not known. The time point is: sample taken at primary tumor resection. One entry per CDR3 protein results from TCRdb running MiXCR on the 5' RACE reads. The sample holds fewer than 15,000 distinct CDR3 sequences, around 5.6% seen once. Sequencing used lung tumor tissue, obtained at surgery. These receptors were obtained from a female donor with early-stage non-small cell lung cancer.

This clonotype was counted at least ten times. This chain joins TRBV12-3 or TRBV12-4 and TRBJ2-1; 10 bases are shared with TRBD2. The length of the CDR3 is 17 residues. With 6 bases clipped from V and 8 bases from J, the junction kept 16 bases outside the gene matches. In DNA form, the CDR3 reads TGTGCCAGCAGCCTGTCTACGAGCGGGGGGGTGTTTGATGAGCAGTTCTTC. It translates to CASSLSTSGGVFDEQFF.

Many counts were recorded for this clonotype. V gene TRBV7-9 combines with J gene TRBJ1-2; D gene unclear. The germline V and J ends were trimmed by 1 base and 4 bases, with 7 bases remaining between them. Germline lookup yields CDR1 SEHNR and CDR2 FQNEAQ (reference sequence). The CDR3 is 13 residues long. In DNA form, the CDR3 reads TGTGCCAGCAGCTTAGGTTCGCTCTATGGCTACACCTTC. Residues: CASSLGSLYGYTF.

This clonotype was observed at least ten times. The chain has TRBV5-1 and TRBJ2-5, with a tentative D call TRBD2 (5 bases). This CDR3 has 13 residues. Per the germline V gene, CDR1 is SGHRS and CDR2 is YFSETQ. Trimming took 1 base from V and 5 from J, leaving 9 bases between them. The CDR3 nucleotides read TGCGCCAGCAGCTTGATCGGCGGGGAGACCCAGTACTTC. Translating it yields CASSLIGGETQYF. The whole variable domain, filled in from reference TRBV5-1 and TRBJ2-5, reads KAGVTQTPRYLIKTRGQQVTLSCSPISGHRSVSWYQQTPGQGLQFLFEYFSETQRNKGNFPGRFSGRQFSNSRSEMNVSTLELGDSALYLCASSLIGGETQYFGPGTRLLVL.

Sample share makes this clonotype medium-sized. V and J are TRBV12-3 or TRBV12-4 and TRBJ1-2, with no clear D. Trimming stripped 5 bases from V and 4 bases from J, with 11 bases between. The CDR3 runs 13 residues. CDR3 sequence reads: CASSLQHSYGYTF. The DNA of the CDR3 is TGTGCCAGCAGTCTACAGCATTCCTATGGCTACACCTTC.

This clonotype appeared many times. The rearrangement links TRBV7-2 to TRBJ1-1; D is ambiguous. V was clipped by 1 base and J by 1 base, with 4 bases between them. CDR3 length equals 13 residues. Germline loops: CDR1 SGHTA, CDR2 FQGNSA. CDR3 protein: CASSLGWNTEAFF. CDR3 bases: TGTGCCAGCAGCTTAGGCTGGAACACTGAAGCTTTCTTT.

This clonotype showed up many times. V usage is TRBV19 and J usage is TRBJ2-3; TRBD2 matches at 7 bases. This CDR3 is 16 amino acids long. Germline loops: CDR1 LNHDA, CDR2 SQIVND (reference sequence). After removal of 6 bases from V and 9 bases from J, the junction contained 18 bases not matched to a gene. CDR3 in amino acids: CASRKDLTRGDRTQYF. Here the CDR3 DNA reads TGTGCCAGTAGGAAGGACCTAACACGGGGGGACCGAACGCAGTATTTT.

This clonotype was picked up many times. The chain employs TRBV11-2 and TRBJ2-5; D gene uncertain. The CDR3 contains 16 residues. Per germline, CDR1 SGHAT and CDR2 FQNNGV. The V end lost 2 bases, the J end lost 1 base, and 14 bases lay between the germline ends. This CDR3 reads CASSLSSTRRQETQYF. Here the CDR3 DNA reads TGTGCCAGCAGCTTAAGCTCCACGCGCCGCCAAGAGACCCAGTACTTC. Together with reference TRBV11-2 and TRBJ2-5, the CDR3 gives the full variable domain: EAGVAQSPRYKIIEKRQSVAFWCNPISGHATLYWYQQILGQGPKLLIQFQNNGVVDDSQLPKDRFSAERLKGVDSTLKIQPAKLEDSAVYLCASSLSSTRRQETQYFGPGTRLLVL.

In its sample, this clonotype was seen many times. The chain is built from TRBV27 and TRBJ1-6; 8 bases line up with TRBD1. The CDR3 is 15 residues long. V gave up 4 bases and J gave up 3 bases; unmatched junction bases: 2. Germline V CDR1 and CDR2: MNHEY, SMNVEV (reference sequence). Written as DNA, the CDR3 is TGTGCCAGCAGTTCCGGACAGGGCTATAATTCACCCCTCCACTTT. It encodes CASSSGQGYNSPLHF.

This clonotype was seen ten or more times. The chain carries TRBV4-2 and TRBJ1-2; weak D call: TRBD1 (5 bases). The CDR3 totals 16 residues. Trimming removed 0 bases from V and 4 bases from J, with 15 bases in between. Germline V CDR1 and CDR2: LGHNA, YNFKEQ. The chain's CDR3 is CASSQDWRQLVYGYTF. In DNA, the CDR3 is TGTGCCAGCAGCCAAGATTGGAGACAGCTGGTCTATGGCTACACCTTC.

This clonotype came up many times. The CDR3 reads CASSRWTDPYNEQFF. In DNA, the CDR3 is TGTGCCAGCAGCCGTTGGACAGACCCCTACAATGAGCAGTTCTTC. The chain combines TRBV3-1 with TRBJ2-1, with D possibly TRBD1 on 6 matching bases. This CDR3 comprises 15 residues. V lost 4 bases, J lost 2 bases, and 12 bases lay in between. Germline V lookup: CDR1 LGHDT, CDR2 YNNKEL (reference sequence).

This clonotype was picked up many times. This chain uses TRBV20-1 with TRBJ2-3; TRBD2 might be the D (5 bases). Germline assignment: CDR1 DFQATT and CDR2 SNEGSKA (reference sequence). Trimming stripped 5 bases from V and 0 bases from J, with 18 bases between. This CDR3 spans 16 amino acids. CDR3 DNA sequence: TGCAGTGCTCGGGGTAGGGTAAGCAGTAGCACAGATACGCAGTATTTT. This sequence encodes CSARGRVSSSTDTQYF.

This clonotype appeared a few times. The rearrangement uses TRBV13 and TRBJ2-6, with D hard to call. CDR1 PRHDT and CDR2 FYEKMQ come from the germline V gene (reference sequence). This CDR3 is 14 amino acids long. V was pared by 7 bases and J by 0 bases, with 7 bases between. This chain's CDR3 is CASTSSSGANVLTF. The DNA for the CDR3 is TGTGCCAGCACCTCCTCCTCTGGGGCCAACGTCCTGACTTTC.

This clonotype has ten or more counts. The V call is TRBV9, the J call TRBJ1-2; D gene unclear. This CDR3 is built from 13 residues. Germline CDR1 SGDLS, CDR2 YYNGEE. V dropped 0 bases and J dropped 2 bases, with 5 bases sitting between them. CDR3 sequence (DNA): TGTGCCAGCAGCGTAGTACAGAACTATGGCTACACCTTC. Amino acid sequence: CASSVVQNYGYTF.

There are many counts of this clonotype. The rearrangement joins TRBV7-2 to TRBJ2-4; D not resolved. CDR3 length: 13 amino acids. CDR1 SGHTA and CDR2 FQGNSA come from the germline V gene. The V end lost 2 bases, the J end lost 5 bases, and 7 bases lay between the germline ends. The CDR3 region is CASSLRSENIQYF. For the CDR3, the DNA is TGTGCCAGCAGCTTAAGATCCGAAAACATTCAGTACTTC.

This clonotype was counted ten times or more. The gene calls are TRBV12-3 or TRBV12-4 and TRBJ2-1, with 8 bases identical to TRBD1. The V segment lost 3 bases and the J segment 4 bases; nucleotides outside the gene matches: 2. The CDR3 is made up of 14 amino acids. The CDR3 nucleotides read TGTGCCAGCAGTTTTAGGACAGGGTACAATGAGCAGTTCTTC. Its translation is CASSFRTGYNEQFF.

This clonotype came up many times. The chain uses TRBV7-2 and TRBJ2-1; D is unclear. Germline V gene data show CDR1 as SGHTA and CDR2 as FQGNSA. CDR3 length equals 14 residues. V gave up 5 bases and J gave up 4 bases, with 12 bases separating them. CDR3 coding DNA: TGTGCCAGCAGCCCTAGACCCGGATACAATGAGCAGTTCTTC. Translated, it gives CASSPRPGYNEQFF.

This clonotype occurred many times. V and J are TRBV7-9 and TRBJ1-2; the D gene is possibly TRBD1 (5 bases). Trimming cost V 1 base and J 0 bases, with 9 bases left between them. The CDR3 consists of 15 residues. Per germline, CDR1 SEHNR and CDR2 FQNEAQ (reference sequence). The CDR3 loop is CASSLGTNTNYGYTF. For the CDR3, the DNA is TGTGCCAGCAGCTTAGGGACAAATACTAACTATGGCTACACCTTC.

This clonotype was seen many times. The chain recombines TRBV6-2 or TRBV6-3 with TRBJ2-1, with TRBD2 matching 11 bases. This CDR3 contains 15 residues. Germline V gene sequence: CDR1 MNHEY, CDR2 SVGEGT. The V and J ends lost 6 bases and 7 bases, in that order; junction bases with no gene match: 8. For the CDR3, the DNA is TGTGCCAGCAGAAGGGGTAGCGGGGGGGTAAATGAGCAGTTCTTC. Protein product: CASRRGSGGVNEQFF.

This clonotype is labeled medium-sized (0.01 to 0.1%). The CDR3 is CSAEIGRGPGTDTQYF. In DNA, the CDR3 is TGCAGTGCTGAAATAGGCCGGGGCCCTGGCACAGATACGCAGTATTTT. This chain links TRBV20-1 with TRBJ2-3, with D perhaps TRBD1 or TRBD2 (5 bases each). The germline V and J ends were trimmed by 5 bases and 1 base, with 19 bases remaining between them. CDR1 and CDR2 from the germline V gene are DFQATT and SNEGSKA (reference sequence). The CDR3 sequence is 16 residues long.

V is TRBV29-1 and J is TRBJ2-3, with TRBD2 matching 8 bases. This CDR3 comprises 14 residues. Per germline, CDR1 SQVTM and CDR2 ANQGSEA. The trim removed 8 bases at V and 4 bases at J, leaving 11 bases unmatched. CDR3 sequence: CSIGGLAGSDTQYF. Written as DNA, the CDR3 is TGCAGCATCGGAGGTCTAGCGGGCTCAGATACGCAGTATTTT.

This clonotype is deemed medium-sized (0.01 to 0.1%). CDR3 sequence: CSVDGGLLTEAFF. CDR3 DNA: TGCAGCGTTGACGGAGGGCTGTTGACTGAAGCTTTCTTT. V and J are TRBV29-1 and TRBJ1-1; unclear D gene. The CDR3 covers 13 residues. Germline V gene lookup returns CDR1 SQVTM and CDR2 ANQGSEA. The V end was cut by 3 bases, the J end by 5 bases, with 13 bases between.

This clonotype was observed many times. The rearrangement links TRBV12-3 or TRBV12-4 to TRBJ1-4, with D possibly being TRBD1 (5 bases). There are 14 residues in the CDR3. With 8 bases removed from V and 8 bases from J, the gap between germline ends came to 18 bases. CDR3 region: CASSPRGAGEKLFF. The CDR3 DNA is TGTGCCAGCTCCCCGCGGGGCGCGGGGGAAAAACTGTTTTTT.

By sample share, this clonotype is medium-sized. The CDR3 DNA is TGCAGTGCTACCTTCGGATTCGGGGCGGAGACCCAGTACTTC. Protein sequence: CSATFGFGAETQYF. The J gene is TRBJ2-5, the V gene TRBV20-1, with D perhaps matching TRBD1 or TRBD2 (5 bases each). Germline CDR1 DFQATT, CDR2 SNEGSKA (reference sequence). V lost 4 bases and J 5 bases, leaving 17 bases between the germline ends. CDR3 length: 14 amino acids.

This clonotype was recorded at least ten times. V gene TRBV2 combines with J gene TRBJ2-3; D is undetermined. Germline V lookup: CDR1 SNHLY, CDR2 FYNNEI. V lost 4 bases, J lost 3 bases, and 11 bases lay in between. This CDR3 contains 14 residues. This CDR3 reads CASSGLVRTDTQYF. CDR3 sequence (DNA): TGTGCCAGCAGTGGACTGGTAAGGACAGATACGCAGTATTTT.